Following are 8 T cell receptor beta chains from one sample sequenced in a study of monozygotic twins with inflammatory bowel disease. For each CDR3 protein, TCRdb gives one entry from its re-call of the 5' RACE reads, without DNA. This sample's table has more than 110,000 distinct CDR3 sequences. The sample taken for sequencing was blood. The receptors were gathered from a human donor with ulcerative colitis or Crohn's disease, or a healthy co-twin of an affected twin (not recorded which).

This chain connects TRBV27 to TRBJ2-1; TCRdb calls TRBD1, which cannot be checked without DNA. The CDR3 has 16 residues. Germline V CDR1 and CDR2: MNHEY, SMNVEV (reference sequence). CDR3 amino acids: CASTLTWTGDSSEQFF.

V usage is TRBV29-1 and J usage is TRBJ2-5; TCRdb gives TRBD1 as the D gene, but with no DNA this cannot be confirmed. The germline V gene has CDR1 SQVTM and CDR2 ANQGSEA. There are 16 residues in the CDR3. The CDR3 loop is CSVVGDRGRGQETQYF.

This rearrangement joins TRBV10-3 to TRBJ2-7; TCRdb picks TRBD1, but there is no DNA to check that call. CDR3 size: 15 residues. The germline V gene encodes CDR1 ENHRY and CDR2 SYGVKD. CDR3: CAISESGTASYEQYF.

J is TRBJ2-7 and V is TRBV5-1. CDR3 length equals 13 residues. CDR1 is SGHRS, CDR2 YFSETQ, per germline. CDR3 loop: CASSFDIHYEQYF.

The gene calls are TRBV3-1 and TRBJ2-7; TCRdb selects TRBD2, and the lack of DNA leaves this call unchecked. The CDR3 runs 15 residues. In germline, CDR1 is LGHDT, CDR2 YNNKEL (reference sequence). The CDR3 reads CASSQFGTSGSKQYF.

The genes are TRBV5-1 and TRBJ1-1; TCRdb outputs TRBD1, but without DNA this stays unchecked. Germline CDR1 is SGHRS and CDR2 is YFSETQ. The CDR3 sequence is 16 residues long. The CDR3 is CASSFHTGRTNTEAFF.

The V gene is TRBV15, the J gene TRBJ2-3; TCRdb lists TRBD2, though no DNA is available to test this call. The CDR3 sequence is 15 residues long. Germline assignment: CDR1 LNHNV and CDR2 YYDKDF (reference sequence). CDR3 in amino acids: CATSSDGLSTDTQYF.

The chain combines TRBV12-3 or TRBV12-4 with TRBJ1-5. There are 14 residues in the CDR3. CDR3 in amino acids: CASGPFGPNQPQHF.